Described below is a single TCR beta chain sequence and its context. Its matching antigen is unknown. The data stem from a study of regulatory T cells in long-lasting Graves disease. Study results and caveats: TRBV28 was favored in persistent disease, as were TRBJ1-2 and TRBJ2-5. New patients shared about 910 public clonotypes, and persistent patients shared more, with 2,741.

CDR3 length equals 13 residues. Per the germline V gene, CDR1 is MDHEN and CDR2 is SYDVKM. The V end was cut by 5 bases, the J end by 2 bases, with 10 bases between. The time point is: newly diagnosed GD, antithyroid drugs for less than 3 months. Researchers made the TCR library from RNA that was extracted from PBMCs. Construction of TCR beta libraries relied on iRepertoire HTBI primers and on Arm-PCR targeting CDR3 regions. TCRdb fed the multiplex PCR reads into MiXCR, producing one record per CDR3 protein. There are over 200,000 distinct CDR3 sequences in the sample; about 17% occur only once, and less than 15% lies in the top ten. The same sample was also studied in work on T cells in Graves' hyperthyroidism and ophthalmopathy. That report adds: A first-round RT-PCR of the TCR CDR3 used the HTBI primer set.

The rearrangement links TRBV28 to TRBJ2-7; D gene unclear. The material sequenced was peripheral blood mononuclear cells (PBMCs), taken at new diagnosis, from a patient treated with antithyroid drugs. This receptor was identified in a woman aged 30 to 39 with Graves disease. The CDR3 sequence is CASSNRVTYEQYF. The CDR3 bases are TGTGCCAGCAGTAATCGGGTCACCTACGAGCAGTACTTC.